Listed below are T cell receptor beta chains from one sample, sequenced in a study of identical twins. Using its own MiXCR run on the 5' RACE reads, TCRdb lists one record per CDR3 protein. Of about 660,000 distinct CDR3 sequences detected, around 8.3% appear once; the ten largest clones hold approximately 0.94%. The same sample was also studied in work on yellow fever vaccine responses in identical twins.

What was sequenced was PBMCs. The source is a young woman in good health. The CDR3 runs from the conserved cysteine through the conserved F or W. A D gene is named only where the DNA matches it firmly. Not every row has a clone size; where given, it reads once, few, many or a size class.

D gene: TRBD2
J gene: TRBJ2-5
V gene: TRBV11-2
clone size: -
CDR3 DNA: TGTGCCAGCAGCTCCGGGACTAGCCAAGAGACCCAGTACTTC
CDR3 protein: CASSSGTSQETQYF

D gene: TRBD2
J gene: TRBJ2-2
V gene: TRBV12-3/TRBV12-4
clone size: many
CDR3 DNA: TGTGCCAGCAGTCGGGGACTAGCGGGGAACACCGGGGAGCTGTTTTTT
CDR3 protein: CASSRGLAGNTGELFF

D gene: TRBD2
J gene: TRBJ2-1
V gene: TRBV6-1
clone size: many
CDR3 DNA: TGTGCCAGCAGTGATCGGGGGGGCTCCTACAATGAGCAGTTCTTC
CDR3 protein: CASSDRGGSYNEQFF

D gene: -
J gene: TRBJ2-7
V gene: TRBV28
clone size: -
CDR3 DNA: TGTGCCAGCAGGTCCACGGGTACTTCCTACGAGCAGTACTTC
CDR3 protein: CASRSTGTSYEQYF

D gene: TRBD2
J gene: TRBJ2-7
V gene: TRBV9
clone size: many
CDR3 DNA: TGTGCCAGCAGCGTCGGGACTAGCGGGTTTCTCGAGCAGTACTTC
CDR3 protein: CASSVGTSGFLEQYF

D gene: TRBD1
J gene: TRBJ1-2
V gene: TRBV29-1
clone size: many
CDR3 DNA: TGCAGCGTAGACCGGGACAGGGGACCTTATGGCTACACCTTC
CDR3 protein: CSVDRDRGPYGYTF

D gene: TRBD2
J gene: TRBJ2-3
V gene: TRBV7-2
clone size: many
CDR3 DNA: TGTGCCAGCAGCCTAAGGACTAGCGGGACCACAGATACGCAGTATTTT
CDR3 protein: CASSLRTSGTTDTQYF

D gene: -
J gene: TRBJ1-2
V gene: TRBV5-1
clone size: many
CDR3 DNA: TGCGCCAGCAGCTCCCAGTCCCAAGTGGATGGCTACACCTTC
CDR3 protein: CASSSQSQVDGYTF

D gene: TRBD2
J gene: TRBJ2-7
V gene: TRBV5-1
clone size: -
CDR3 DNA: TGCGCCAGCAGCTTGGGACCTAGCGGCTACGAGCAGTACTTC
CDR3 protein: CASSLGPSGYEQYF

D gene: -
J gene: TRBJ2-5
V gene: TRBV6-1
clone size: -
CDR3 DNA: TGTGCCAGCAGTGACCTAGACGGTCGAGAGACCCAGTACTTC
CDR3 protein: CASSDLDGRETQYF

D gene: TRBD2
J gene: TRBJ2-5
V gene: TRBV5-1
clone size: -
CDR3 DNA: TGCGCCAGCAGCTTGGCGGGTAGCGGGGGCGAGACCCAGTACTTC
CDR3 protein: CASSLAGSGGETQYF

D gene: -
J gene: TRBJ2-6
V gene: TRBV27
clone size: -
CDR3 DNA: TGTGCCAGCAGTTCAATACAGTCCTCTGGGGCCAACGTCCTGACTTTC
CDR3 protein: CASSSIQSSGANVLTF

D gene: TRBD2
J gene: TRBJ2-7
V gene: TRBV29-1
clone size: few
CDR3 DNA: TGCAGCGTCGGGACTAGCGGGAGGGACGAGCAGTACTTC
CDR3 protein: CSVGTSGRDEQYF

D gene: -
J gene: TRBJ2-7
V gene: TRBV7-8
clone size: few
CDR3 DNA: TGTGCCAGCCAGTCGACTACAACCACCTACGAGCAGTACTTC
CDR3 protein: CASQSTTTTYEQYF

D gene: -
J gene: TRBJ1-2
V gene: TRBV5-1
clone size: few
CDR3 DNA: TGCGCCAGCAGACCCGACAATACAGGGATTAGACATGGCTACACCTTC
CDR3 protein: CASRPDNTGIRHGYTF

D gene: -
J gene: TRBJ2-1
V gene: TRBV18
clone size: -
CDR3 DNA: TGTGCCAGCTCCTCCGGGGTAACCAATGAGCAGTTCTTC
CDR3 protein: CASSSGVTNEQFF

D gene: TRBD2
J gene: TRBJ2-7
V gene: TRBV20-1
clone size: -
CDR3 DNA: TGCAGTGGGCGACTAGCGGGGGCCTACGAGCAGTACTTC
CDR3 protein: CSGRLAGAYEQYF

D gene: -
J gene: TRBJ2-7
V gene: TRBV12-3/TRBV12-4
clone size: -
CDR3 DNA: TGTGCCAGCAGGGACAGCAGCTACTACGAGCAGTACTTC
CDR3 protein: CASRDSSYYEQYF

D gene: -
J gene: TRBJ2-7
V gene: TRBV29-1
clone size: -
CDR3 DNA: TGCAGCGCTGGAGGGGCCGGGTACACCTACGAGCAGTACTTC
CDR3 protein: CSAGGAGYTYEQYF

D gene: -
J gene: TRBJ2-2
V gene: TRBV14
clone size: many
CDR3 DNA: TGTGCCAGCAGCCGCGGGCTAGCGAACGGGGAGCTGTTTTTT
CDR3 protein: CASSRGLANGELFF

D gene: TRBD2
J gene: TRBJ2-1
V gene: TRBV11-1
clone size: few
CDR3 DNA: TGTGCCAGCAGCGAGCGACTAGCGGGCTCCTACAATGAGCAGTTCTTC
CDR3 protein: CASSERLAGSYNEQFF

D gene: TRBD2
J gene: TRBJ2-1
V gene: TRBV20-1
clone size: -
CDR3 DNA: TGCAGTGCTCAGACTAGCGGGCTTTACAATGAGCAGTTCTTC
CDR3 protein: CSAQTSGLYNEQFF

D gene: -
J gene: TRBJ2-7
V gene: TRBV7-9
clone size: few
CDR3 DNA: TGTGCCAGCAAGGGGACGGTCGAATCGGAGCAGTACTTC
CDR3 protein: CASKGTVESEQYF

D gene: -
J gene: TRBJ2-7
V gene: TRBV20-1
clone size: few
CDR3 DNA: TGCAGTGCTAGAGATGGGGCGTGGGATTACGAGCAGTACTTC
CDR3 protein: CSARDGAWDYEQYF

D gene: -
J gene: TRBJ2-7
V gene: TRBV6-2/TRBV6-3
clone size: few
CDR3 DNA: TGTGCCAGCAGTCATGGGATCTACGAGCAGTACTTC
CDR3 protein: CASSHGIYEQYF

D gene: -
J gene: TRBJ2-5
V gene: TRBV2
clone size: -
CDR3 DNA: TGTGCCAGCAGTGAAGCAAGGCAGGGTGGGAAAGAGACCCAGTACTTC
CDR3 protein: CASSEARQGGKETQYF

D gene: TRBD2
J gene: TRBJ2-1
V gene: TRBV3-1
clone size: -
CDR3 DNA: TGTGCCAGCAGCCCCGCTGCGGGAGGCTCCCACAATGAGCAGTTCTTC
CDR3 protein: CASSPAAGGSHNEQFF

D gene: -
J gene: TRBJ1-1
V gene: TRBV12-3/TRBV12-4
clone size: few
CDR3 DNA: TGTGCCAGCAGTTTTCGGACCTCGAACACTGAAGCTTTCTTT
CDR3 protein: CASSFRTSNTEAFF

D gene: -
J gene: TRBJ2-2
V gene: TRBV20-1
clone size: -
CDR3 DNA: TGCAGTGCTAGAGATCGGAGAGGGGGGAACACCGGGGAGCTGTTTTTT
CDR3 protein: CSARDRRGGNTGELFF

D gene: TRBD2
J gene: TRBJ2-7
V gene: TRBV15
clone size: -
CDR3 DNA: TGTGCCACCAGCAGGTCCATCGGGGCTAGCGGGAGGGACGAGCAGTACTTC
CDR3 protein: CATSRSIGASGRDEQYF

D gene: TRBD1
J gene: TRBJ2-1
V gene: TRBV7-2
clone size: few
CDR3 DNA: TGTGCCAGCAGCGCGGGACAGGGGATTGGTTTTGAGCAGTTCTTC
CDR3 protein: CASSAGQGIGFEQFF

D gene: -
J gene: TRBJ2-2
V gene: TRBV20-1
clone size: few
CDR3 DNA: TGCAGTGCCAAAGGGGGTGACGGGGACACCGGGGAGCTGTTTTTT
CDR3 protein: CSAKGGDGDTGELFF

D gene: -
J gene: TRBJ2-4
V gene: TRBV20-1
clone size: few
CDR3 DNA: TGCAGTGCTAGACCAGGGGTTGAAAACATTCAGTACTTC
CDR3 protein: CSARPGVENIQYF

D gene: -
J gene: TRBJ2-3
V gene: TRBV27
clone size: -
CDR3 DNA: TGTGCCAGCAGTTTGCGGGGCCCCACCAACACAGATACGCAGTATTTT
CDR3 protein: CASSLRGPTNTDTQYF

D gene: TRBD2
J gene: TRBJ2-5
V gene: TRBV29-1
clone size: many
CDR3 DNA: TGCAGCGTTGAAGGCGGGAGAGGGGAGACCCAGTACTTC
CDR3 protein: CSVEGGRGETQYF

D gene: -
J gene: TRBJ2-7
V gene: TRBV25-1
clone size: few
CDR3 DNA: TGTGCCAGCAGTGATCCGAGCGGAGGCTCCTACGAGCAGTACTTC
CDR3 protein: CASSDPSGGSYEQYF

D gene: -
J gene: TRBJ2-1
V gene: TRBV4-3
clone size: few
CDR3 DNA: TGCGCCAGCAGCCAAGATTGGAGCGGGGAGCAGTTCTTC
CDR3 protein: CASSQDWSGEQFF

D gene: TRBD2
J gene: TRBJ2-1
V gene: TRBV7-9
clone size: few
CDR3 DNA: TGTGCCAGCAGCTCGGGGACTAGCTTGGATGAGCAGTTCTTC
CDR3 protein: CASSSGTSLDEQFF

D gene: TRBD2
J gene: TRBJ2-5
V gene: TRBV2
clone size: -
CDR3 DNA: TGTGCCAGCTCCTCTAGCGGGGGGGCGGAAGAGACCCAGTACTTC
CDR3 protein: CASSSSGGAEETQYF